Listed here is a single TCR beta chain. Its antigen has not been determined. Within one base of it there is no much larger clone, and no base qualities were kept. The data stem from a study of graft-versus-host responses after intestinal transplantation (dated by TCRdb to the early 2020s). For the wider study: Multivisceral, liver-intestinal, or isolated intestinal transplants were received by the recipients. Anti-thymocyte globulin induction was given to all recipients, followed by maintenance tacrolimus and steroids for approximately three years. To identify alloreactive clones, pre-transplant mixed lymphocyte reaction products were sequenced and then compared with unstimulated pre-transplant donor and recipient T cells. Samples from a few later patients were sequenced in-house on an Illumina MiSeq with MiXCR processing rather than by the commercial service. Bulk TCR-beta CDR3 sequencing was used to track graft-versus-host and host-versus-graft alloreactive T cell clones in the graft, circulation and bone marrow after intestinal transplantation. A cohort of about two dozen intestinal transplant recipients, including one retransplant, was enrolled, and 3 patients lacking pretransplant specimens were excluded. A peak of at least 4% donor T cells among recipient peripheral blood mononuclear cells was the definition used for donor T cell macrochimerism. General conclusions and limits of the study: Conclusions were limited by the relatively low number and heterogeneity of intestinal transplant patients. In patients with donor T cell macrochimerism, the allografts had high GvH to HvG T cell clonal ratios. GvH clones were found in recipient bone marrow, and some of the GvH clones appeared earlier in ileal mucosa or blood, which is consistent with an intestinal mucosal origin. Early after transplant, declines in HvG clones were associated with peak levels of circulating GvH clones.

In the first month after transplant, blood samples were collected up to 4 times, and after that at least monthly when available. The V end loses 4 bases and the J end loses 8 bases, and a stretch of 7 bases separates them. The CDR3 goes from the cysteine to the phenylalanine over 11 residues. Only the CDR3 portion is preserved as DNA: 33 bases, with reading frame beginning at the first base. The CDR1 and CDR2 encoded by the germline V gene are SGHRS and YFSETQ. Library preparation employed the immunoSEQ multiplex PCR assay. Adaptive Biotechnologies carried out high-throughput TCR-beta CDR3 sequencing of genomic DNA for most patients. Per the original workflow: Adaptive's ImmunoSEQ software supplied the TCR sequencing data for around 19 patients, while MiXCR and VDJtools were used to process a few other patients. CDR3 nucleotide sequences shared between donor and recipient were removed because their origin could not be assigned. At least 2-fold expansion over unstimulated cells and a minimum CFSE-low frequency of 0.002% (template counts) or 0.001% (read counts) were required for clones to be classified as alloreactive. A clone was considered mappable if detected in the sequenced pre-transplant spleen, lymph node, or MLR CFSE-low populations of the donor or recipient. The cumulative frequency of alloreactive clones was calculated as a percentage of all sequences, weighted by copy number. The source is immuneACCESS, and TCRdb retained only in-frame sequences with V and J called. Part of the clones is not carried over; for the studies checked, unresolved V genes explain less than half of this, and the remainder is unexplained. V and J calls and clone size are copied from that table; D and trimming were computed from the DNA. The sample includes over 75,000 clones, with roughly 86% observed a single time. The ten largest make up about 1.5% of the sample.

This receptor was obtained from a human patient who received an intestinal transplant, so some T cells may come from the graft donor. The sequencing used PBMCs, collected 255 days after intestinal transplant. Here the chain combines TRBV5-1 and TRBJ2-1; too little of a D gene remains to name it. This receptor carries the CDR3 CASSTPHEQFF. The DNA sequence follows: TGCGCCAGCAGCACACCGCATGAGCAGTTCTTC.